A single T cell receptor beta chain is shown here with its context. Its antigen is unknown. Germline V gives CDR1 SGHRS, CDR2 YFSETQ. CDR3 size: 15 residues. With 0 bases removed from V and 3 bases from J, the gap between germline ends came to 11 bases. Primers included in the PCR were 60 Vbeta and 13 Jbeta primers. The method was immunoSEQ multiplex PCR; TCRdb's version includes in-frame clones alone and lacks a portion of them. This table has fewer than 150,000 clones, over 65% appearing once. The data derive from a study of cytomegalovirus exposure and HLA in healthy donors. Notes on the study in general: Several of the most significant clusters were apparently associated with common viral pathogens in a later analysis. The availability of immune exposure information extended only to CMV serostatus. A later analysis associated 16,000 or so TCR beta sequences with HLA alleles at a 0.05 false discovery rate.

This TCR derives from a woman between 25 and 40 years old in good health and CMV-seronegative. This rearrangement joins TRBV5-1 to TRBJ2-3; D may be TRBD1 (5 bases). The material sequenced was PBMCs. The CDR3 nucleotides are TGCGCCAGCAGCTTGGAGGGGCAGCCTACAGATACGCAGTATTTT. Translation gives CASSLEGQPTDTQYF.